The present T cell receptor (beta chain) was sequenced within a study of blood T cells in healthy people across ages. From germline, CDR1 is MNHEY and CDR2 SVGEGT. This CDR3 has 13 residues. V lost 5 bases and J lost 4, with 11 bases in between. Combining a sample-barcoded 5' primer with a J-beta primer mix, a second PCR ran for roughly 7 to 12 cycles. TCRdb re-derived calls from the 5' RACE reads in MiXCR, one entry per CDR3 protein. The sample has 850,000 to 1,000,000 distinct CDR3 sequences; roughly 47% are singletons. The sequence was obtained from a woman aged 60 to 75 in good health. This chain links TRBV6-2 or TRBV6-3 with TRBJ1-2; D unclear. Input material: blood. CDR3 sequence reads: CASSDEDRYGYTF. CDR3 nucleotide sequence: TGTGCCAGCAGTGACGAGGACCGCTATGGCTACACCTTC.